Presented here are 4 T cell receptor beta chains from one specimen sequenced in a study of cytomegalovirus exposure and HLA in healthy donors. Primers for the PCR totalled 60 Vbeta and 13 Jbeta. The data were produced by immunoSEQ multiplex PCR, yet TCRdb's version contains in-frame clones alone and is incomplete. The sample shows about 100,000 clones, approximately 79% of them seen only once. Sequencing was carried out using PBMCs. Source of these receptors: a woman in her 40s in good health and CMV-seropositive.

This rearrangement joins TRBV11-2 to TRBJ2-7; D possibly corresponds to TRBD1 (6 bases). The germline gives CDR1 SGHAT, CDR2 FQNNGV. The CDR3 covers 14 residues. The V end was cut by 1 base, the J end by 5 bases, with 12 bases between. The CDR3 loop reads CASSLAPGVHEQYF. CDR3 nucleotides: TGTGCCAGCAGCTTAGCGCCAGGGGTCCACGAGCAGTACTTC.

V usage is TRBV11-3 and J usage is TRBJ2-3; D gene unclear. Trimming removed 4 bases from V and 0 bases from J, with 5 bases in between. The CDR3 is made up of 13 amino acids. Germline CDR1 is SGHNT and CDR2 is YENEEA. CDR3 protein: CASSSLSTDTQYF. CDR3 in DNA: TGTGCCAGCAGCTCACTTAGCACAGATACGCAGTATTTT.

The V gene is TRBV6-1, the J gene TRBJ2-5; D not resolved. The CDR3 runs 11 residues. Germline V lookup: CDR1 MNHNS, CDR2 SASEGT. Trimming stripped 3 bases from V and 7 bases from J, with 6 bases between. CDR3 sequence: CASSDPGTQYF. As DNA, the CDR3 is TGTGCCAGCAGTGACCCCGGGACCCAGTACTTC.

V gene TRBV5-1 combines with J gene TRBJ2-2; maybe TRBD2 (5 bases). V was trimmed by 0 bases and J by 5 bases, leaving 14 bases between them. Germline values: CDR1 SGHRS, CDR2 YFSETQ. CDR3 length: 16 residues. Here the CDR3 DNA reads TGCGCCAGCAGCTTGGATCGCCCGGGAAGTACCGGGGAGCTGTTTTTT. Translated, it gives CASSLDRPGSTGELFF.